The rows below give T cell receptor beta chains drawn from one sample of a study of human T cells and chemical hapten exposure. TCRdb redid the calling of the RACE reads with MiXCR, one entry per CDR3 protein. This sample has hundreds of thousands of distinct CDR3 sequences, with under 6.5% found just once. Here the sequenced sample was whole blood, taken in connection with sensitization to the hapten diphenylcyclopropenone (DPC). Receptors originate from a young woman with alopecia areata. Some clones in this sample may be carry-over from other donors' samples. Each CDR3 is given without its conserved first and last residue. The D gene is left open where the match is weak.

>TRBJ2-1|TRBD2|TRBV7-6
ASSPGLAGGGSYNEQF
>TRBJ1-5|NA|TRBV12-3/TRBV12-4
ASSLRDTHQPQH
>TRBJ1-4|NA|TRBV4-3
ASSHRRSRANEKLF
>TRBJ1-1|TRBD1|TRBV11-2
ASSFTDRDSEAF
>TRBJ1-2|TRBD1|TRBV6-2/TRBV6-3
ATRGTGEYGYT
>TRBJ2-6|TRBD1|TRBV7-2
ASSFSTGGFGANVLT
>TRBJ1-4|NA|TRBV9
ASSVAEGRNEKLF
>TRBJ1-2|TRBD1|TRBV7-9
ASSFEGDRAERDGYT
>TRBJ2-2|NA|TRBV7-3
ASSLTPASDELF
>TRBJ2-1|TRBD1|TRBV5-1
ASSQGQLTVYNEQF
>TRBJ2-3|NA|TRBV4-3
ASSQDLGGGPSTDTQY
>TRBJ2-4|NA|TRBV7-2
ASSLKSGGAKNIQY
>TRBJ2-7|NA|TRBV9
ASGGTYEQY
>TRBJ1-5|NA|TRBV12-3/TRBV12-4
ASSKTPSQPQH
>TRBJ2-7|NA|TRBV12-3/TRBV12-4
ASSLALGLPLY
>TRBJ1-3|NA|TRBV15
ATSRDAAGNTIY
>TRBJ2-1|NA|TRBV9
ASSVANNEQF
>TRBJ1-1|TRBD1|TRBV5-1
ASSPRTGTSIMNTEAF
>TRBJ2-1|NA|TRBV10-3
AIRPFGGEQF
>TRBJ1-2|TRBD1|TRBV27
ATAPDRGPYGYT
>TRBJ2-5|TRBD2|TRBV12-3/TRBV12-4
ASRPLAGGPETQY
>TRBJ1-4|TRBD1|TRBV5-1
ASSNDRGSNEKLF
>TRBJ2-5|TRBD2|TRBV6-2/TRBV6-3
ASRPGLAGEGSQETQY
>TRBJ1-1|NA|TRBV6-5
ASSYGGEYTEAF
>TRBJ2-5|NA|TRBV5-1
ASATGRETQY
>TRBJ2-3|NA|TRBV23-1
ARAPGAVKGTDTQY
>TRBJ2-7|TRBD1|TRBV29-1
SVSGGQGGAYEQY
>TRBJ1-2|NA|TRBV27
ASSLYAGGDYGYT
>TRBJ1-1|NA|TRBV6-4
ASSDREGGEAF
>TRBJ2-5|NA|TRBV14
ASSHQETQY
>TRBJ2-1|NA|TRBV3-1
ASSLRGGAEEQF
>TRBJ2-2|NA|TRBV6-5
ASSAGGELF
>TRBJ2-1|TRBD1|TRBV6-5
ASSSPGQEYNEQF
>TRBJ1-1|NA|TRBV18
ASSPREANTEAF
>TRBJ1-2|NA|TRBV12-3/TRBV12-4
ASSTTPLALRNYGYT
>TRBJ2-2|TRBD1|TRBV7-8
ASSIRTGRNTGELF
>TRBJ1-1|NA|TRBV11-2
ASSLDSTATEAF
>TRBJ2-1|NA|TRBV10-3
AISAGRVFYNEQF
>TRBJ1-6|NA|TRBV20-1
SAPLGLPNSPLH
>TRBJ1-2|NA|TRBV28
ASSLDLDGYGYT
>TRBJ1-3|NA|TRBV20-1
SARDSNSGNTIY
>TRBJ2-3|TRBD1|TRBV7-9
ASSPQGTDTQY
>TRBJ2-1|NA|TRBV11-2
ASSLGQILGEQF
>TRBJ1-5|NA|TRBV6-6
ASSYDISNQPQH
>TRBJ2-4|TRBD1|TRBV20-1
SARDLGQGNIQY
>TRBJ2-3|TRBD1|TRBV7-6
ASSRGRGQSTDTQY